This T cell receptor beta chain was sequenced during a study of control samples from healthy donors and cancer patients. The V end was cut by 1 base, the J end by 6 bases, with 19 bases between. The CDR3 runs 16 residues. The germline CDR1 and CDR2 sequences are SGHNT and YENEEA. The assay was immunoSEQ multiplex PCR, and TCRdb's table has in-frame clones only and misses some. Among 90,000 to 100,000 clones listed, 88% were seen once. The TCR originated in a woman in her sixties or seventies in good health. V is TRBV11-3 and J is TRBJ2-7, with D perhaps matching TRBD1 or TRBD2 (5 bases each). The sample comprised blood. The CDR3 spells CASSLVRGEYLREQYF. As DNA, the CDR3 is TGTGCCAGCAGCTTAGTTAGGGGAGAGTATCTGCGCGAGCAGTACTTC.